The 13 T cell receptor beta chains reported below all come from one sample, sequenced in a study of response to subunit inactivated influenza vaccine (dated by TCRdb to 2016 to 2019). Libraries came from RT-PCR. Instrument used: Illumina HiSeq 2500. The raw public reads went through TCRdb reprocessing: fastp at Q25, MiXCR clone calling, in-frame beta chains kept. Each CDR3 protein gets just one entry, which takes the most common genes and DNA from the rows behind it. Within this sample are approximately 530,000 distinct CDR3 sequences, with approximately 7.7% of them counted one time only. The ten biggest clones cover around 13% of the sample. The sample in question was PBMCs from blood, obtained 23 months after vaccination. The receptors come from a man aged 50 to 69 who received an inactivated influenza vaccine. Donor details come from another sample of the same person, matched by shared clones.

J is TRBJ1-1 and V is TRBV19, with 7 bases that match TRBD1. Trimming cost V 9 bases and J 0 bases; bases outside gene matches: 7. Germline V gives CDR1 LNHDA, CDR2 SQIVND (reference sequence). The CDR3 is made up of 14 amino acids. The CDR3 here is CASRRQGLNTEAFF. In nucleotides, the CDR3 is TGTGCCAGCAGAAGACAGGGACTGAACACTGAAGCTTTCTTT. Complete variable domain (other parts from reference TRBV19 and TRBJ1-1): DGGITQSPKYLFRKEGQNVTLSCEQNLNHDAMYWYRQDPGQGLRLIYYSQIVNDFQKGDIAEGYSVSREKKESFPLTVTSAQKNPTAFYLCASRRQGLNTEAFFGQGTRLTVV.

This clonotype was seen a handful of times. This rearrangement joins TRBV9 to TRBJ2-3; no clear D. The V and J ends lost 4 bases and 3 bases respectively, with 15 bases between them. The CDR3 extends over 15 amino acids. Looked up from germline, CDR1 is SGDLS and CDR2 is YYNGEE. DNA for the CDR3: TGTGCCAGCAGCTCAGGCGTGGCCCATACAGATACGCAGTATTTT. This codes for CASSSGVAHTDTQYF. Looking up the rest from reference TRBV9 and TRBJ2-3 gives the full variable domain: DSGVTQTPKHLITATGQRVTLRCSPRSGDLSVYWYQQSLDQGLQFLIQYYNGEERAKGNILERFSAQQFPDLHSELNLSSLELGDSALYFCASSSGVAHTDTQYFGPGTRLTVL.

This clonotype was counted at least ten times. The rearrangement joins TRBV5-1 to TRBJ2-1; D ambiguous. The CDR3 is 15 amino acids. Germline V gene sequence: CDR1 SGHRS, CDR2 YFSETQ. Trimming removed 2 bases at V and 7 bases at J, with 16 bases between. The CDR3 loop is CASSLGSHPSNEQFF. Written as DNA, the CDR3 is TGCGCCAGCAGCTTAGGGTCTCACCCTTCGAATGAGCAGTTCTTC.

The sample holds a few counts of this clonotype. This chain uses TRBV12-3 or TRBV12-4 with TRBJ2-6; D gene ambiguous. There are 17 residues in the CDR3. Trimming left V 1 base short and J 0 bases short, with 10 bases between. The CDR3 is CASSLGGSVSGANVLTF. The DNA of the CDR3 is TGTGCCAGCAGTTTAGGTGGCAGCGTCTCTGGGGCCAACGTCCTGACTTTC.

This rearrangement joins TRBV11-2 to TRBJ2-3, with D uncertain. The germline V and J ends were trimmed by 5 bases and 6 bases, with 12 bases remaining between them. Germline lookup yields CDR1 SGHAT and CDR2 FQNNGV. The CDR3 extends over 13 amino acids. The CDR3 bases are TGTGCCAGCAGCATGGACCTATTTGATACGCAGTATTTT. Translation: CASSMDLFDTQYF.

This clonotype came up many times. This chain joins TRBV7-2 and TRBJ2-3; a weak D match, TRBD2 (5 bases). The V gene lost 2 bases and the J gene lost 1 base, with 10 bases spanning the gap. The CDR3 contains 15 residues. Germline CDR1 reads SGHTA; CDR2 reads FQGNSA. Here the CDR3 reads CASSLLGIRTDTQYF. In DNA, the CDR3 is TGTGCCAGCAGCTTACTCGGGATCCGCACAGATACGCAGTATTTT.

This chain's CDR3 is CASSLQRGSVEQYF. In DNA, the CDR3 is TGTGCCAGCAGCTTACAGCGGGGCTCCGTCGAGCAGTACTTC. The rearrangement uses TRBV7-6 and TRBJ2-7, with 7 positions matching TRBD2. The junction had 7 bases not matched to a gene; V was cut back by 2 bases and J by 6 bases. This CDR3 has 14 amino acids. Per germline, CDR1 SGHVS and CDR2 FNYEAQ.

This chain joins TRBV20-1 and TRBJ2-7; TRBD2 matches 10 bases. The J segment lost 2 bases and the V segment lost 1 base, leaving 14 bases of the junction unmatched. The CDR3 loop spans 18 amino acids. From germline, CDR1 is DFQATT and CDR2 SNEGSKA (reference sequence). The CDR3 is CSARGQTSGRRLAYEQYF. In DNA, the CDR3 is TGCAGTGCTAGAGGCCAGACTAGCGGGCGTCGCCTAGCCTACGAGCAGTACTTC.

This chain connects TRBV5-1 to TRBJ2-2; 8 positions match TRBD1. In germline, CDR1 is SGHRS, CDR2 YFSETQ. The CDR3 totals 15 residues. V shed 3 bases and J 3 bases; nucleotides not matched to a gene: 4. DNA for the CDR3: TGCGCCAGCAGCTCCGGACAGGGTGACACCGGGGAGCTGTTTTTT. Translated: CASSSGQGDTGELFF.

The sample holds a few counts of this clonotype. This chain links TRBV2 with TRBJ2-5, with D maybe TRBD1 (5 bases). The V gene's germline CDR1 is SNHLY and CDR2 FYNNEI. The V gene lost 7 bases and the J gene lost 3 bases, with 12 bases spanning the gap. The CDR3 totals 13 residues. CDR3 sequence reads: CASNGRAKETQYF. The DNA for the CDR3 is TGTGCCAGCAACGGCAGGGCCAAAGAGACCCAGTACTTC.

J is TRBJ2-1 and V is TRBV6-2 or TRBV6-3; 12 nucleotides match TRBD2. The CDR3 sequence is 15 residues long. The germline CDR1 and CDR2 sequences are MNHEY and SVGEGT. Losses at the gene ends were 6 bases for V and 7 bases for J; bases not matched to a gene: 7. The CDR3 loop reads CASRDPSGRVNEQFF. The CDR3 bases are TGTGCCAGCAGAGACCCTAGCGGGAGGGTAAATGAGCAGTTCTTC.

This clonotype was detected only a few times. The V gene is TRBV4-2, the J gene TRBJ2-7; D may match TRBD1 or TRBD2 (5 bases each). Germline values: CDR1 LGHNA, CDR2 YNFKEQ. The CDR3 is made up of 18 amino acids. Trimming shortened V by 3 bases and J by 2 bases, and 23 bases separated the two germline ends. The CDR3 DNA sequence: TGTGCCAGCAGCCAGAGCCGGGACGGCGAATCCCCCACCTACGAGCAGTACTTC. Its protein product is CASSQSRDGESPTYEQYF.

This clonotype was seen a handful of times. The V and J genes are TRBV20-1 and TRBJ2-1, with 9 bases matching TRBD2. CDR1 and CDR2 from the germline V gene are DFQATT and SNEGSKA (reference sequence). The length of the CDR3 is 14 residues. V was pared by 6 bases and J by 4 bases, with 7 bases of the junction left unmatched. The CDR3 loop reads CSAEGTSPYNEQFF. The CDR3 bases are TGCAGTGCCGAAGGGACTAGCCCTTACAATGAGCAGTTCTTC.